This TCR beta chain was found in a study of post-analysis software for immune sequencing data. Study at large: In terms of disease course, relapsing-remitting, secondary progressive and progressive-relapsing multiple sclerosis were included.

This clonotype was found a few times. Its matching antigen is unknown. The junction does not match germline at one end; this may be a read error. Tagging with unique molecular identifiers was a feature of the TCR beta cDNA libraries. About 500,000 cDNA molecules came from approximately 1 to 10 million T cells. TCRdb processed the PCR reads anew with MiXCR; each CDR3 protein has one entry. The profile shows about 540,000 distinct CDR3 sequences, 34% of them singletons. The study's findings and limits: Compared with controls, patients showed significantly lower normalized Chao1 diversity. Patients had higher frequencies than controls of roughly 5 TRBV segments, including TRBV5-6, TRBV5-1 and TRBV20-1.

From germline, CDR1 is DFQATT and CDR2 SNEGSKA (reference sequence). CDR3 length: 15 amino acids. Sequencing was performed on blood. The source of this sequence is a girl aged 2 to 17 with multiple sclerosis. The chain carries TRBV20-1 and TRBJ1-5; D is unresolved. The DNA for the CDR3 is TGCAGTGCTAGAGCCCCTGCGGGGAACAATCAGCCTCAGCATTTT. Its protein is CSARAPAGNNQPQHF.